These 32 T cell receptor beta chains share one sample of origin, sequenced in a study of cytomegalovirus exposure and HLA in healthy donors. Amplification used 60 Vbeta primers and 13 Jbeta primers. Here immunoSEQ multiplex PCR was the method, and the copy in TCRdb shows in-frame clones only, minus some. The data show over 95,000 clones, with just under 75% seen just once and 2% to 2.5% held by the top ten. Sequencing input: PBMCs. These TCRs come from a human donor in good health.

The chain uses TRBV29-1 and TRBJ2-5, with 7 positions matching TRBD2. The J call is doubtful: the DNA matches TRBJ2-7 better. This CDR3 is built from 12 residues. Germline V gives CDR1 SQVTM, CDR2 ANQGSEA. The CDR3 DNA reads TGCAGCGCCCGGGGGGATATCTACGAGCAGTACTTC. Its translation: CSARGDIYEQYF.

This clone was found once. V gene TRBV5-4 combines with J gene TRBJ2-1, with D perhaps TRBD2 (6 bases). The V end lost 2 bases, the J end lost 0 bases, and 9 bases lay between the germline ends. CDR1 and CDR2 from the germline V gene are SGHNT and YYREEE (reference sequence). The CDR3 has 15 amino acids. The CDR3 DNA is TGTGCCAGCAGCTTTTACGGGAGCTCCTACAATGAGCAGTTCTTC. This sequence encodes CASSFYGSSYNEQFF. The full variable domain, with the rest looked up from reference TRBV5-4 and TRBJ2-1, is ETGVTQSPTHLIKTRGQQVTLRCSSQSGHNTVSWYQQALGQGPQFIFQYYREEENGRGNFPPRFSGLQFPNYSSELNVNALELDDSALYLCASSFYGSSYNEQFFGPGTRLTVL.

The rearrangement links TRBV9 to TRBJ2-2, with 7 bases aligning to TRBD2. The CDR3 runs to 15 residues. Germline V gene lookup returns CDR1 SGDLS and CDR2 YYNGEE. V was pared by 7 bases and J by 1 base, with 7 bases of the junction left unmatched. The CDR3 spells CASDLGGKNTGELFF. The DNA of the CDR3 is TGTGCCAGCGACCTGGGGGGGAAGAACACCGGGGAGCTGTTTTTT.

CDR3: CSVEDGGAHEQYF. The CDR3 bases are TGCAGCGTTGAAGATGGGGGGGCCCACGAGCAGTACTTC. The chain links TRBV29-1 to TRBJ2-7, with a weak D call TRBD2 (7 bases). The V end lost 0 bases, the J end lost 5 bases, and 11 bases lay between the germline ends. Germline V gives CDR1 SQVTM, CDR2 ANQGSEA. This CDR3 has 13 amino acids.

The chain is built from TRBV2 and TRBJ1-1; unclear D gene. This CDR3 is 16 amino acids long. CDR1 is SNHLY, CDR2 FYNNEI, per germline. Between the trimmed V and J ends, which lost 2 bases and 2 bases, there was a span of 15 bases. CDR3 in amino acids: CASSESRRSPNTEAFF. In DNA, the CDR3 is TGTGCCAGCAGTGAATCCCGTAGGAGCCCAAACACTGAAGCTTTCTTT.

This clone occurred a few times. DNA of the CDR3: TGTGCCACCAGCAGAGATGCAAGCCGGTATGGCTACACCTTC. This sequence encodes CATSRDASRYGYTF. V gene TRBV15 combines with J gene TRBJ1-2; D is uncertain. The CDR3 contains 14 residues. Germline V CDR1 and CDR2: LNHNV, YYDKDF (reference sequence). Deletions cut 0 bases from V and 5 bases from J, with 10 bases between. The whole variable domain, filled in from reference TRBV15 and TRBJ1-2, reads DAMVIQNPRYQVTQFGKPVTLSCSQTLNHNVMYWYQQKSSQAPKLLFHYYDKDFNNEADTPDNFQSRRPNTSFCFLDIRSPGLGDTAMYLCATSRDASRYGYTFGSGTRLTVV.

This clone is labeled as medium-sized. The rearrangement joins TRBV6-4 to TRBJ2-1, with 12 bases aligning to TRBD2. Germline loops: CDR1 MRHNA, CDR2 SNTAGT. J gave up 6 bases and V 5 bases, and 5 bases lay outside the gene matches. The length of the CDR3 is 15 residues. Written as DNA, the CDR3 is TGTGCCAGCAGTCAGACTAGCGGGAGTTCCAATGAGCAGTTCTTC. Encoded protein: CASSQTSGSSNEQFF.

This clone was recorded a few times. This chain joins TRBV7-2 and TRBJ2-2, with D possibly matching TRBD1 (5 bases). V was cut by 0 bases and J by 1 base, with 9 bases left in between. The CDR3 length is 16 residues. The germline CDR1 and CDR2 sequences are SGHTA and FQGNSA. CDR3 DNA sequence: TGTGCCAGCAGCTTAGCCTTAACAGGGAACACCGGGGAGCTGTTTTTT. As protein: CASSLALTGNTGELFF.

The chain couples TRBV29-1 to TRBJ2-5, with D possibly TRBD2 on 5 matching bases. This CDR3 is 14 amino acids long. Germline CDR1 is SQVTM and CDR2 is ANQGSEA. Trimming took 1 base from V and 3 from J, leaving 12 bases between them. The CDR3 is CSVEGAAGKETQYF. For the CDR3, the DNA is TGCAGCGTTGAAGGGGCGGCCGGGAAAGAGACCCAGTACTTC.

This clone was seen many times. The V gene is TRBV6-5, the J gene TRBJ2-1, with D possibly being TRBD1 (6 bases). CDR1 is MNHEY, CDR2 SVGAGI, per germline. Trimming cost V 0 bases and J 10 bases, with 7 bases left between them. The CDR3 extends over 12 amino acids. For the CDR3, the DNA is TGTGCCAGCAGTTACTCGACAGGAGAGCAGTTCTTC. Residues: CASSYSTGEQFF.

The chain combines TRBV7-9 with TRBJ2-2; TRBD1 agrees at 9 bases. Germline-derived CDR1 and CDR2 are SEHNR and FQNEAQ (reference sequence). The CDR3 loop spans 15 amino acids. Unmatched junction bases numbered 5, after V lost 3 bases and J lost 6 bases. This CDR3 is CASSFAGTGSGELFF. CDR3 nucleotides: TGTGCCAGCAGCTTCGCCGGGACAGGGTCCGGGGAGCTGTTTTTT.

This clone was seen only a few times. The genes are TRBV27 and TRBJ1-2, with D unclear. Germline CDR1 is MNHEY and CDR2 is SMNVEV (reference sequence). The CDR3 covers 15 residues. The V gene lost 2 bases and the J gene lost 3 bases, with 13 bases spanning the gap. The CDR3 coding sequence is TGTGCCAGCAGTTTAGCTATAGGAGAGGACTATGGCTACACCTTC. Translating it yields CASSLAIGEDYGYTF.

The rearrangement uses TRBV19 and TRBJ1-4; 10 bases match TRBD1. From germline, CDR1 is LNHDA and CDR2 SQIVND (reference sequence). Losses at the gene ends were 3 bases for V and 10 bases for J; bases not matched to a gene: 11. This CDR3 has 16 residues. The CDR3 here is CASSMRQGAAEAKLFF. Here the CDR3 DNA reads TGTGCCAGTAGTATGAGACAGGGGGCTGCGGAAGCAAAACTGTTTTTT.

V is TRBV6-5 and J is TRBJ1-1; D is uncertain. V was trimmed by 4 bases and J by 4 bases, leaving 7 bases between them. The CDR3 totals 12 residues. Germline CDR1 is MNHEY and CDR2 is SVGAGI. For the CDR3, the DNA is TGTGCCAGCAGTTCTATTGGCACTGAAGCTTTCTTT. Protein product: CASSSIGTEAFF.

The genes are TRBV12-5 and TRBJ2-3; weak D call: TRBD1 (6 bases). Germline assignment: CDR1 LGHNT and CDR2 FRNRAP. The CDR3 is 16 amino acids. V lost 0 bases, J lost 1 base, and 11 bases lay in between. As DNA, the CDR3 is TGTGCTAGTGGTTTGGTACAGGGATATTGCACAGATACGCAGTATTTT. It translates to CASGLVQGYCTDTQYF.

The chain combines TRBV28 with TRBJ2-7; 8 bases line up with TRBD1. This CDR3 is 17 amino acids long. Germline loops: CDR1 MDHEN, CDR2 SYDVKM. The V gene end was trimmed by 8 bases and the J gene end by 0 bases; junction bases not matched to a gene: 15. CDR3 coding DNA: TGTGCCAGCCTTCGGAGGGGAACCGGGACAGGCTCCTACGAGCAGTACTTC. Its translation is CASLRRGTGTGSYEQYF.

This rearrangement joins TRBV28 to TRBJ1-2; 11 positions agree with TRBD1. The V gene end was trimmed by 4 bases and the J gene end by 6 bases; junction bases not matched to a gene: 7. The CDR3 has 15 amino acids. The germline CDR1 and CDR2 sequences are MDHEN and SYDVKM. This CDR3 is CASSSGGTGGDGYTF. In DNA form, the CDR3 reads TGTGCCAGCAGTTCGGGGGGGACAGGGGGGGATGGCTACACCTTC.

This clone appeared a single time. CDR3 sequence reads: CASSARDRGLNYGYTF. The CDR3 DNA is TGTGCCAGCAGCGCCCGGGACAGGGGCCTCAACTATGGCTACACCTTC. The rearrangement uses TRBV9 and TRBJ1-2; TRBD1 matches at 10 bases. The CDR3 runs to 16 residues. The J segment lost 2 bases and the V segment lost 3 bases, leaving 7 bases of the junction unmatched. Germline V lookup: CDR1 SGDLS, CDR2 YYNGEE.

The chain carries TRBV6-1 and TRBJ2-7, with 8 bases lining up with TRBD1. Germline V gene lookup returns CDR1 MNHNS and CDR2 SASEGT. The CDR3 spans 14 residues. With V trimmed by 2 bases and J by 4 bases, 4 bases remained unmatched. CDR3 sequence reads: CASSEQGAGYEQYF. For the CDR3, the DNA is TGTGCCAGCAGTGAACAGGGGGCCGGGTACGAGCAGTACTTC.

The genes are TRBV2 and TRBJ2-5; TRBD2 agrees at 8 bases. Germline CDR1 is SNHLY and CDR2 is FYNNEI. The ends lost 10 bases at V and 1 base at J; junction bases unmatched: 11. This CDR3 has 15 amino acids. The CDR3 loop is CATAQGSGGQETQYF. The CDR3 nucleotides read TGTGCCACCGCTCAGGGCAGCGGGGGCCAAGAGACCCAGTACTTC.

The J gene is TRBJ2-7, the V gene TRBV29-1; TRBD2 aligns across 14 bases. V dropped 7 bases and J dropped 2; count of bases not matched to a gene: 10. The germline gives CDR1 SQVTM, CDR2 ANQGSEA. This CDR3 spans 16 amino acids. The CDR3 sequence: CSAAGLAGAGTYEQYF. The CDR3 DNA reads TGCAGCGCTGCGGGACTAGCGGGGGCAGGTACCTACGAGCAGTACTTC.

The chain is built from TRBV6-4 and TRBJ1-2; TRBD1 is a possible D gene (5 bases). This CDR3 comprises 15 residues. The germline CDR1 and CDR2 sequences are MRHNA and SNTAGT. V gave up 8 bases and J gave up 0 bases, with 16 bases separating them. CDR3 amino acids: CASSPGHSSNYGYTF. The CDR3 DNA is TGTGCCAGCTCGCCCGGACACTCTTCTAACTATGGCTACACCTTC.

V is TRBV5-1 and J is TRBJ2-1; TRBD2 aligns across 7 bases. Germline V gene data show CDR1 as SGHRS and CDR2 as YFSETQ. V gave up 4 bases and J gave up 2 bases; unmatched junction bases: 6. The CDR3 is 15 residues long. As DNA, the CDR3 is TGCGCCAGCAGCATAACTAGCGAGCCCTACAATGAGCAGTTCTTC. Translated: CASSITSEPYNEQFF.

The chain links TRBV7-6 to TRBJ2-7; 7 bases match TRBD1. The CDR3 contains 15 residues. Germline lookup yields CDR1 SGHVS and CDR2 FNYEAQ. V lost 4 bases to trimming and J lost 2 bases; unmatched junction nucleotides: 8. The CDR3 loop reads CASSSRQGVAYEQYF. CDR3 bases: TGTGCCAGCAGCTCGAGACAGGGAGTAGCCTACGAGCAGTACTTC.

V usage is TRBV28 and J usage is TRBJ2-3, with D perhaps matching TRBD2 (6 bases). V shed 5 bases and J shed 5 bases, with 14 bases lying between them. The CDR3 totals 14 residues. Germline CDR1 reads MDHEN; CDR2 reads SYDVKM. CDR3 residues: CASSARLGGDTQYF. For the CDR3, the DNA is TGTGCCAGCAGTGCCAGACTAGGTGGAGATACGCAGTATTTT. Based on the CDR3 plus reference TRBV28 and TRBJ2-3, the full variable domain is DVKVTQSSRYLVKRTGEKVFLECVQDMDHENMFWYRQDPGLGLRLIYFSYDVKMKEKGDIPEGYSVSREKKERFSLILESASTNQTSMYLCASSARLGGDTQYFGPGTRLTVL.

The chain employs TRBV5-5 and TRBJ2-1, with 9 bases aligning to TRBD2. The germline gives CDR1 SGHKS, CDR2 YYEKEE (reference sequence). Trimming at V came to 0 bases and at J to 7 bases, leaving 11 bases not matched to a gene. This CDR3 has 17 residues. CDR3 sequence reads: CASSLERRRGGGNEQFF. The CDR3 nucleotides are TGTGCCAGCAGCTTGGAGCGGAGGCGGGGGGGCGGGAATGAGCAGTTCTTC.

This clone was seen once. The V gene is TRBV6-5, the J gene TRBJ2-2, with 9 nucleotides matching TRBD1. Germline V gene data show CDR1 as MNHEY and CDR2 as SVGAGI. The CDR3 loop spans 14 amino acids. Trimming removed 6 bases from V and 4 bases from J; junction bases left unmatched: 3. CDR3 amino acids: CASRRQGVTGELFF. As DNA, the CDR3 is TGTGCCAGCAGACGACAGGGGGTCACCGGGGAGCTGTTTTTT.

The V and J genes are TRBV18 and TRBJ1-2; TRBD1 is a possible D gene (5 bases). The germline V and J ends were trimmed by 4 bases and 2 bases, with 14 bases remaining between them. CDR1 is KGHSH, CDR2 LQKENI, per germline. The CDR3 runs 15 residues. CDR3 sequence reads: CASSLTQDGNYGYTF. CDR3 DNA: TGTGCCAGCTCACTGACACAGGACGGGAACTATGGCTACACCTTC.

In this sample, this clone turned up a few times. This chain links TRBV28 with TRBJ1-1, with a possible D match to TRBD1 (5 bases). The CDR3 loop spans 12 amino acids. V lost 2 bases, J lost 11 bases, and 12 bases lay in between. In germline, CDR1 is MDHEN, CDR2 SYDVKM. The CDR3 is CASSLNQGRAFF. The CDR3, as DNA: TGTGCCAGCAGTTTAAACCAGGGAAGGGCTTTCTTT.

Only one count was recorded for this clone. The CDR3 here is CASSAGKANEKLFF. The CDR3 nucleotides are TGTGCCAGCAGCGCGGGTAAAGCTAATGAAAAACTGTTTTTT. V usage is TRBV7-9 and J usage is TRBJ1-4; D is uncertain. CDR3 length equals 14 residues. Deletions cut 5 bases from V and 3 bases from J, with 10 bases between. CDR1 and CDR2 from the germline V gene are SEHNR and FQNEAQ (reference sequence).

This clone was found many times. The J gene is TRBJ2-5, the V gene TRBV6-6; D perhaps matches TRBD2 (5 bases). The CDR3 runs 12 residues. From germline, CDR1 is MNHNY and CDR2 SVGAGI (reference sequence). V was pared by 6 bases and J by 4 bases, with 9 bases between. This chain's CDR3 is CASSRDLETQYF. DNA of the CDR3: TGTGCCAGCAGCCGGGATTTAGAGACCCAGTACTTC.

V is TRBV18 and J is TRBJ2-7, with a tentative D call TRBD1 (6 bases). Germline V gene data show CDR1 as KGHSH and CDR2 as LQKENI. The V and J ends lost 3 bases and 5 bases respectively, with 17 bases between them. The CDR3 runs to 15 residues. For the CDR3, the DNA is TGTGCCAGCTCACCGTCTTGGGCAGAGGGGGACGAGCAGTACTTC. It is translated as CASSPSWAEGDEQYF. The whole variable domain, filled in from reference TRBV18 and TRBJ2-7, reads NAGVMQNPRHLVRRRGQEARLRCSPMKGHSHVYWYRQLPEEGLKFMVYLQKENIIDESGMPKERFSAEFPKEGPSILRIQQVVRGDSAAYFCASSPSWAEGDEQYFGPGTRLTVT.